This T cell receptor (beta chain) was sequenced during a study of T cells in Graves' hyperthyroidism and ophthalmopathy (dated by TCRdb to about 2019). Regarding the research as a whole: A discovery cohort of roughly 100 patients, roughly 40 with Graves' ophthalmopathy and 55 to 65 with stable Graves' hyperthyroidism, was used to find distinguishing TCR V-J signatures. In about 6 Graves' hyperthyroidism patients, the study also compared T-cell repertoires from thyroid tissue with T-cell repertoires from blood. For training and testing, the 80 to 100 patients in the discovery cohort were randomly divided in a 7:3 ratio. An independent validation cohort of around 19 hyperthyroidism patients and roughly 16 patients who later progressed to ophthalmopathy tested prospective prediction of ophthalmopathy. The paper describes TCR Vbeta CDR3 sequencing of around 140 peripheral blood samples, made up of some 42 ophthalmopathy patients, approximately 73 hyperthyroidism patients and roughly 17 progressor patients. After sampling, hyperthyroidism patients received methimazole starting at 30 mg daily, and ophthalmopathy patients received high-dose intravenous methylprednisolone.

Measured from the cysteine to the phenylalanine, the CDR3 is 15 residues long. The CDR3 DNA has 45 bases and is translated from base 1. From the germline V gene, CDR1 is SGHRS and CDR2 is YFSETQ. V is cut by 2 bases and J by 5 bases, and the space between the germline ends is 13 bases. Stable Graves' hyperthyroidism was defined as no progression to ophthalmopathy during 18 months of follow-up. Hyperthyroidism patients were aged 18 to 65 years and newly diagnosed, with disease duration of less than 2 months. Any patient with an uncontrolled infection, another autoimmune disease, pregnancy or lactation was excluded. Diagnoses were established on the basis of clinical symptoms, serum thyroxine and TRAb, thyroid ultrasound, and orbital computed tomography. Trizol reagent was used to extract total RNA, and RNA quality was then checked on an Agilent 2100 Bioanalyzer. Only a few counts were recorded for this clonotype. Its specific antigen is unknown. Base qualities are not at hand, and no much larger clone is one base apart.

The TCR beta CDR3 regions were amplified from the RNA transcripts. The TCR CDR3 was subjected to a first round of RT-PCR using the HTBI primer set and the Qiagen OneStep RT-PCR kit. Libraries were constructed in a second round of multiplex PCR, after which size selection and purification were performed. Paired-end sequencing of the libraries was performed with 100 bp reads on an Illumina HiSeq2000. The original pipeline was this. SOAPnuke was used to process the raw data, with reads discarded if the reads contained adapters or uncalled bases, had a mean Phred below 15, or lacked an exact constant-primer or identifier match. High-quality paired reads were merged with COPE v1.2.5, and unique nucleotide sequences were defined as clonotypes. MiTCR v1.1 was used to align the clonotypes against IMGT TRBV, TRBD and TRBJ reference segments. The analysis was restricted to V-J combinations with a frequency above 0.0001, which together covered roughly 99% of the repertoires. The TCS score was defined as F50 (clonal expansion) divided by E x V (chaos), with BLOSUM62-based TCRdist calculated between CDR3 peptides within each V-J. Welch's t-statistics and random forest reduced around 510 V-J features to 10 to 15, which were used in a naive Bayes classifier (R e1071). The public sequencing data were trimmed at Q25 with fastp and processed into clonotypes with MiXCR by TCRdb, which kept only in-frame beta chains. Records with the same CDR3 protein are collapsed into one entry carrying the most frequent genes and DNA. The V and J calls were determined by TCRdb, not by the authors. Recorded for this sample are just over 550,000 distinct CDR3 sequences; around 46% of them occurred a single time. Jointly, the top ten make up just over 8% of the sample.

The full study reports these points: Sample size was not statistically predetermined, and blinding of investigators to group allocation was not performed. Ophthalmopathy was separated from stable hyperthyroidism by a 13 V-J signature model, with approximately 85% sensitivity and approximately 81% specificity obtained in cross-validation and 80%/75% obtained in testing. During validation, the model predicted progression to ophthalmopathy a median of about 6.5 months ahead of onset, with around 71% sensitivity and 72% to 80% specificity. Most expanded thyroid clonotypes (frequency above 0.001) were also detected in blood, a finding suggesting that blood repertoires may reflect thyroid immune responses.

The clonotype originates from a woman aged 18-35 years with Graves' hyperthyroidism. Donor details come from another sample of the same person, matched by shared clones. The chain is made from TRBV5-1 and TRBJ2-2, with no reliable assignment of the D segment. The sample was peripheral blood or thyroid tissue (not recorded which). At the DNA level, the sequence is TGCGCCAGCAGCTTCTCCTTGCTGGGGACCGGGGAGCTGTTTTTT. Its translation reads: CASSFSLLGTGELFF.